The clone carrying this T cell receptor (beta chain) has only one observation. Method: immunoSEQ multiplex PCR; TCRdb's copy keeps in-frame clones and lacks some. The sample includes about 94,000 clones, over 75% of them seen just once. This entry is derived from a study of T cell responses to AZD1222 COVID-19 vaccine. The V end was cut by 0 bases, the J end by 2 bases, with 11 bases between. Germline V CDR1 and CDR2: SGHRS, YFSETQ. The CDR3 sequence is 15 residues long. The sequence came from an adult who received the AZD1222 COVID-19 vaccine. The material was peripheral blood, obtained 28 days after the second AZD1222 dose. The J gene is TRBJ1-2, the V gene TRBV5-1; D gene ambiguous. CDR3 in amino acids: CASSLAGTENYGYTF. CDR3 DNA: TGCGCCAGCAGCTTGGCCGGTACGGAGAACTATGGCTACACCTTC.